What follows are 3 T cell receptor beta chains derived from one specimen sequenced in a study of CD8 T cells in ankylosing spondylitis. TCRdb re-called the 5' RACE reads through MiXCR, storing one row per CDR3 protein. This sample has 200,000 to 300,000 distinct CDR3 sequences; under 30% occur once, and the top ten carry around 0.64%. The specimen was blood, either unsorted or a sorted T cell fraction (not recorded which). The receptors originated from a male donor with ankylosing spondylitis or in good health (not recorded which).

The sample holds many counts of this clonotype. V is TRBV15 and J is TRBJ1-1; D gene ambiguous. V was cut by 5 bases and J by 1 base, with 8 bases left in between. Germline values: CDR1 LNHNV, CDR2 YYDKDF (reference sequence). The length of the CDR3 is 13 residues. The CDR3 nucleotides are TGTGCCACCAGCGCCCTCAAGAACACTGAAGCTTTCTTT. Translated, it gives CATSALKNTEAFF.

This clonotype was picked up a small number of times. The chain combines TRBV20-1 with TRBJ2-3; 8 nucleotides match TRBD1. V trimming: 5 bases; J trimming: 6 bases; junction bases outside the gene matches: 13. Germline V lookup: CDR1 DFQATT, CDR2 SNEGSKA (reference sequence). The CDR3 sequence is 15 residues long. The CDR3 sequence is CSAPDRATLGDTQYF. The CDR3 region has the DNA TGCAGTGCTCCGGACAGGGCTACCCTAGGGGATACGCAGTATTTT.

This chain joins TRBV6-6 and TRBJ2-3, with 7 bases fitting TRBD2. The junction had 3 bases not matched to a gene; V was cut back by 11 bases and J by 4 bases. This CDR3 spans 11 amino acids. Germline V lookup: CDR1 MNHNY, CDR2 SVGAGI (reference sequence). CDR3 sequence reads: CASAGADTQYF. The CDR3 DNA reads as TGTGCCTCCGCGGGGGCAGATACGCAGTATTTT.